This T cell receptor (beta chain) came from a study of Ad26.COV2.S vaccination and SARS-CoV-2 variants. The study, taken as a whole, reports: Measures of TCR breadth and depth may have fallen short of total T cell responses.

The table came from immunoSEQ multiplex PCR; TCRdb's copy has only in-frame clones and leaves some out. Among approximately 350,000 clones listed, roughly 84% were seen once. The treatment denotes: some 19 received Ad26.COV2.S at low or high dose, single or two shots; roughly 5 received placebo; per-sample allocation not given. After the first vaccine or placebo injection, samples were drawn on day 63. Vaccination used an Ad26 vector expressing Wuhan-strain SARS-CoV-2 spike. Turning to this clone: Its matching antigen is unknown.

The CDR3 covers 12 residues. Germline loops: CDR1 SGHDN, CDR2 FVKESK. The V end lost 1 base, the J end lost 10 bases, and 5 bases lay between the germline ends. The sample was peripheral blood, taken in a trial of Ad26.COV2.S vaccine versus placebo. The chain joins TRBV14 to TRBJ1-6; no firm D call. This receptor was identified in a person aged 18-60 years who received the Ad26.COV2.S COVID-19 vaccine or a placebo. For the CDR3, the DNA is TGTGCCAGCAGCCAAGGGCCCTCACCCCTCCACTTT. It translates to CASSQGPSPLHF.